Sequencing of this T cell receptor (beta chain) was carried out in a study of blood T cell repertoires in COVID-19 (dated by TCRdb to the early 2020s). Some background on the complete study: The collaborator samples originated in the United States, Italy and Spain and spanned the acute and convalescent phases of COVID-19. The material from the prospective study consisted of cDNA or gDNA derived from T cells, B-cell-depleted T cells, or PBMCs. The dataset comprised deeply sampled blood TCRbeta repertoires from subjects exposed to, actively infected with, or recovered from COVID-19. A freely available public database, intended as a resource for researchers studying the immune response to SARS-CoV-2, is where the repertoires were released. The samples were drawn from the first 160 participants of the ongoing ImmuneRACE study and from 1,254 subjects provided by 6 global collaborators. Nearly every sample came with metadata listing a de-identified subject ID, COVID-19 status, age in years and sex. HLA class I and class II types, where available, came from metadata supplied by the sample provider rather than from assay-based typing.

TCRbeta CDR3 regions were amplified from genomic DNA by means of the immunoSEQ Assay, a bias-controlled multiplex PCR. In the original analysis: The number of nucleated cells in each sample was estimated by amplification of reference gene primers within the assay. To quantify the absolute abundance of each unique TCRbeta CDR3 rearrangement, sequence reads were collapsed and filtered. For each sample, productive Simpson clonality was calculated by taking the square root of Simpson's diversity index across productive rearrangements. TCRdb's version of the immuneACCESS table is confined to in-frame rearrangements and falls short of the full clone set. An unresolved V gene accounts for under half of the shortfall where checked; the remainder is of unknown origin. Clonal size and the V and J genes are those of that table, whereas D and trimming came from the DNA. In this sample the table shows roughly 100,000 clones, approximately 88% of which occur a single time. The top ten clonotypes cover 20% to 30% of the sample.

Regarding this clone: Its antigen is still unknown. Base qualities are not at hand, and no much larger clone is one base apart.

Whole blood was collected in K2EDTA tubes by collaborating institutions according to the institutions' own protocols. For TCRbeta analysis, collaborators shipped samples as frozen whole blood, isolated PBMCs, or DNA extracted from either of those sample types. Clipping removes 5 bases from V and 4 bases from J, with 8 as the unmatched junction base count. The germline V gene sets CDR1 to SGHNT and CDR2 to YENEEA. Spanning cysteine to phenylalanine, the CDR3 consists of 15 amino acids. Just CDR3 DNA is preserved here, 45 bases in frame from base 1. The investigation overall reported the following: The quantity of clinical and demographic metadata differed by source and by participant and was supplied without curation.

The rearrangement combines TRBV11-3 with TRBJ2-1; 7 junctional bases match TRBD2. The TCR sequence derives from a man in his fifties or sixties with acute or convalescent COVID-19. The sequencing sample was made of peripheral blood. The CDR3 in this case is CASSPLAAPYNEQFF. The DNA sequence is given as TGTGCCAGCAGCCCTCTAGCGGCACCGTACAATGAGCAGTTCTTC.